This entry is about one TCR beta chain. This specimen comes from a study of PD-L1 blockade in urothelial cancer. The assay was immunoSEQ multiplex PCR, and TCRdb's table has in-frame clones only and misses some. The data hold 71,000 or so clones, with 85% to 90% observed a single time. The receptor was isolated from a man aged 60 to 75 with urothelial cancer. Sequenced material: PBMCs, taken around atezolizumab (anti-PD-L1) treatment.

The CDR3 sequence: CASSLGGSRSYEQYF. Written as DNA, the CDR3 is TGTGCCAGTAGTCTTGGGGGGAGCCGCTCCTACGAGCAGTACTTC. V is TRBV19 and J is TRBJ2-7, with a tentative D call TRBD2 (6 bases). CDR3 length: 15 residues. The V gene's germline CDR1 is LNHDA and CDR2 SQIVND (reference sequence). V gave up 5 bases and J gave up 0 bases, with 14 bases separating them.